This TCR beta chain came from a study of T cell repertoires in cytomegalovirus infection. Study summary: Shared public TCR beta signatures pointed to both CMV infection and a matching HLA type. Study observations and caveats: Identification of carriers of CMV plus the relevant HLA was performed using cumulative public TCR beta family frequency. HLA-C-restricted CMV-specific TCR beta clonotypes prevailed in the ex vivo response.

MiXCR, applied by TCRdb to the reads, yields one record per CDR3 protein. The data hold under 850,000 distinct CDR3 sequences, with 35% to 45% observed a single time. A word on this clonotype: The antigen is unknown. A single base separates this from a much larger clone, so it may be a read error.

From germline, CDR1 is MNHNS and CDR2 SASEGT. The CDR3 has 15 amino acids. The rearrangement uses TRBV6-1 and TRBJ2-3; 10 bases fit TRBD2. This receptor was identified in a human donor in good health (CMV status not recorded). Some clones in this sample may be carry-over from other donors' samples. The specimen was PBMCs. The CDR3 spells CARSEASGSPDTQYF. In DNA, the CDR3 is TGTGCCCGCAGTGAAGCTAGCGGGAGCCCAGATACGCAGTATTTT.